A selection of T cell receptor beta chains follows, all from one sample in a study of T-cell memory formation after mild COVID-19. TCRdb re-analysed the 5' RACE reads in MiXCR, keeping a single row per CDR3 protein. The sample has 250,000 to 350,000 distinct CDR3 sequences; just under 20% are singletons. The sequencing input was PBMCs or a T cell subset sorted from them (not recorded which). The receptors here all came from a man in his late teens or twenties who had mild COVID-19 (a few samples of this study predate the infection). Cell type and time point are not known. Both conserved end residues are part of each CDR3. D genes are given only for firm matches. Only some rows state a clone size, as once, few, many or a class for expanded clones.

d_call cdr3_length j_call v_call clone_size cdr3_nt cdr3_aa
. 12 TRBJ1-1 TRBV20-1 . TGCAGTGGCGCTAGGGTGGGCACTGAAGCTTTCTTT CSGARVGTEAFF
. 15 TRBJ2-7 TRBV4-2 . TGTGCCAGCAAACCCAGGAGGGACACCTACTACGAGCAGTACTTC CASKPRRDTYYEQYF
. 14 TRBJ1-1 TRBV2 many TGTGCCAGCAGTCTATCCACGGAGGGCACTGAAGCTTTCTTT CASSLSTEGTEAFF
TRBD1 15 TRBJ2-2 TRBV15 . TGTGCCACCAGCACCGACAGGGGATACACCGGGGAGCTGTTTTTT CATSTDRGYTGELFF
. 12 TRBJ1-2 TRBV5-6 few TGTGCCAGCGAGGATAGACTCTATGGCTACACCTTC CASEDRLYGYTF
. 15 TRBJ1-4 TRBV4-1 few TGCGCCAGCAGCCAAGAAAGGGGAGTCGGTGAAAAACTGTTTTTT CASSQERGVGEKLFF
. 15 TRBJ2-3 TRBV18 few TGTGCCAGCTCAGCCAACGGGCCAATCACAGATACGCAGTATTTT CASSANGPITDTQYF
. 11 TRBJ2-3 TRBV29-1 few TGCAGCGTTACCCAAGGTGGTACGCAGTATTTT CSVTQGGTQYF
. 16 TRBJ1-5 TRBV15 many TGTGCCACCAGCAGAGAGGGGGGCAGGGGAAATCAGCCCCAGCATTTT CATSREGGRGNQPQHF
TRBD1 14 TRBJ2-1 TRBV7-8 . TGTGCCAGCAGCCGGGACAGGGGGCCCTCGGAGCAGTTCTTC CASSRDRGPSEQFF
. 13 TRBJ1-4 TRBV6-5 once TGTGCCAGCAGTTCGTACAGGGTTTCGGGGCTGTTTTTT CASSSYRVSGLFF
TRBD2 14 TRBJ2-3 TRBV6-1 few TGTGCCAGTAGACTAGCGGGGCTCACAGATACGCAGTATTTT CASRLAGLTDTQYF
TRBD2 16 TRBJ2-1 TRBV10-3 few TGTGCCACCCAGGTAGGGGAGCGGGGACTCTACAATGAGCAGTTCTTC CATQVGERGLYNEQFF